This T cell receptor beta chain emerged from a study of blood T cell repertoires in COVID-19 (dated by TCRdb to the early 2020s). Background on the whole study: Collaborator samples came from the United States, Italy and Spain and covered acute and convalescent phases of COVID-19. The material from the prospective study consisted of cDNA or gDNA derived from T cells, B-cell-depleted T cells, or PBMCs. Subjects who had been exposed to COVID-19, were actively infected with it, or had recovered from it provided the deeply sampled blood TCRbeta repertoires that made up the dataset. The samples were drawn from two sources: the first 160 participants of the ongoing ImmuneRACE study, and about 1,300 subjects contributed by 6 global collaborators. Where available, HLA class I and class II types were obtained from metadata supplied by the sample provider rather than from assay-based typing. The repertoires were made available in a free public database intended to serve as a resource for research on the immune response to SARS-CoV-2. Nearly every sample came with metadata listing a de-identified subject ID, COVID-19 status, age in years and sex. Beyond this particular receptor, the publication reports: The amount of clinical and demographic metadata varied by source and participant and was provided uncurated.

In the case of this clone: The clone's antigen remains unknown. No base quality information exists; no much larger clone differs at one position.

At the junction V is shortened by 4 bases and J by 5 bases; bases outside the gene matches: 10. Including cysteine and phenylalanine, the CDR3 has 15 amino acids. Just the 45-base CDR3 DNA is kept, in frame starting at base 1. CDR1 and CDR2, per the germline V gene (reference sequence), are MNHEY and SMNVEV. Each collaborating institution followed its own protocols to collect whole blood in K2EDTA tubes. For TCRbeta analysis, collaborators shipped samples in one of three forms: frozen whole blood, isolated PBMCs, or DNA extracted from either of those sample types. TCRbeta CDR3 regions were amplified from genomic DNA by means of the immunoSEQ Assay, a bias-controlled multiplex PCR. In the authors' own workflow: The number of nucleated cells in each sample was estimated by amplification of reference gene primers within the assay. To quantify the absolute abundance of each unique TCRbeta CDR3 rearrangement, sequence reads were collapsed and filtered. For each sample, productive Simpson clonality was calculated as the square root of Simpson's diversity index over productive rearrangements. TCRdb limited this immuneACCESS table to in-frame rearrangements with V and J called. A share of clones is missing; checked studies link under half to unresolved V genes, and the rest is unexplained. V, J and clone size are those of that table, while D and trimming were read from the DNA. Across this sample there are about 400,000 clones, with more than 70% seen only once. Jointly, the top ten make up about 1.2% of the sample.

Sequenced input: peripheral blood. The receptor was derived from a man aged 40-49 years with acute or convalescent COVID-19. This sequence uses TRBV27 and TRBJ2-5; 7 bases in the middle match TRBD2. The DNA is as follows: TGTGCCAGCAGTTCGGGTAGCGGGTACGGGGAGACCCAGTACTTC. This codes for CASSSGSGYGETQYF.